These 6 T cell receptor beta chains were sequenced from one sample in a study of cytomegalovirus exposure and HLA in healthy donors. PCR employed 60 Vbeta and 13 Jbeta primers. Clones were sequenced by immunoSEQ multiplex PCR, and TCRdb holds only the in-frame ones, with some missing. The sample shows under 150,000 clones, 72% of them seen only once. The specimen sequenced was PBMCs. The source of these receptors is a man in his forties in good health and CMV-seronegative.

This sequence joins TRBV5-7 and TRBJ1-4; a possible D gene is TRBD1 (6 bases). TRBV5-7 is known as an ORF, though its function is uncertain. The CDR3 extends over 18 amino acids. Trimming took off 0 bases at V and 0 bases at J, with 15 bases between the two ends. The CDR3 DNA sequence: TGTGCCAGCAGCTTGGCCAAAGGACAGAAAGCAACTAATGAAAAACTGTTTTTT. This sequence encodes CASSLAKGQKATNEKLFF.

The sample holds a few counts of this clone. The chain uses TRBV5-1 and TRBJ2-2; 7 bases are shared with TRBD1. This CDR3 has 16 residues. V lost 3 bases to trimming and J lost 8 bases; unmatched junction nucleotides: 13. Per germline, CDR1 SGHRS and CDR2 YFSETQ. CDR3 DNA sequence: TGCGCCAGCAGCTCAACCCGGGCACCAGGGGGAGGGGAGCTGTTTTTT. It encodes CASSSTRAPGGGELFF.

The J gene is TRBJ2-3, the V gene TRBV5-1; 14 nucleotides line up with TRBD2. There are 19 residues in the CDR3. Trimming took 3 bases from V and 4 from J; bases not matched to a gene: 13. Germline V gene sequence: CDR1 SGHRS, CDR2 YFSETQ. In DNA form, the CDR3 reads TGCGCCAGCAGCTCGGGACTAGCGGGAGTCTTGTTTGGCCCAGATACGCAGTATTTT. Its translation: CASSSGLAGVLFGPDTQYF.

J is TRBJ1-4 and V is TRBV7-9; D gene ambiguous. The CDR3 consists of 16 residues. Germline V gene sequence: CDR1 SEHNR, CDR2 FQNEAQ (reference sequence). The germline V and J ends were trimmed by 5 bases and 0 bases, with 13 bases remaining between them. CDR3 amino acids: CASSPSTLATNEKLFF. CDR3 nucleotide sequence: TGTGCCAGCAGCCCTTCGACGCTAGCAACTAATGAAAAACTGTTTTTT.

This clone appeared a few times. CDR3 in amino acids: CASSPGAAVQPQHF. The DNA for the CDR3 is TGTGCCAGCAGCCCAGGGGCAGCAGTCCAGCCCCAGCATTTT. V usage is TRBV5-5 and J usage is TRBJ1-5, with a weak D call TRBD1 (6 bases). Germline V gives CDR1 SGHKS, CDR2 YYEKEE (reference sequence). This CDR3 has 14 amino acids. V was trimmed by 4 bases and J by 7 bases, leaving 15 bases between them.

The chain employs TRBV7-2 and TRBJ2-1, with a tentative D call TRBD2 (6 bases). Germline loops: CDR1 SGHTA, CDR2 FQGNSA. V was trimmed by 6 bases and J by 1 base, leaving 10 bases between them. This CDR3 has 14 residues. The CDR3 DNA sequence: TGTGCCAGCAGTGGTAGCGGTTCCTACAATGAGCAGTTCTTC. As protein: CASSGSGSYNEQFF.